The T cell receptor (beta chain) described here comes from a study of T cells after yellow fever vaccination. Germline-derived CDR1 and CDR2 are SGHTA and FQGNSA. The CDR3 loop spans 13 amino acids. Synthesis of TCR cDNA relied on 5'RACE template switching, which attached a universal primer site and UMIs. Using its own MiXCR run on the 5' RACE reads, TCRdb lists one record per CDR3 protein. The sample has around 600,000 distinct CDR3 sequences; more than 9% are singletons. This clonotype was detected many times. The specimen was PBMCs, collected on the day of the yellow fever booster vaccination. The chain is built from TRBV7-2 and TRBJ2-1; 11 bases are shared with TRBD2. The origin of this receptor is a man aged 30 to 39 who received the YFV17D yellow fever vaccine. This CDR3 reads CATLAGGFNEQFF. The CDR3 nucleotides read TGTGCGACCCTAGCGGGAGGTTTCAATGAGCAGTTCTTC.